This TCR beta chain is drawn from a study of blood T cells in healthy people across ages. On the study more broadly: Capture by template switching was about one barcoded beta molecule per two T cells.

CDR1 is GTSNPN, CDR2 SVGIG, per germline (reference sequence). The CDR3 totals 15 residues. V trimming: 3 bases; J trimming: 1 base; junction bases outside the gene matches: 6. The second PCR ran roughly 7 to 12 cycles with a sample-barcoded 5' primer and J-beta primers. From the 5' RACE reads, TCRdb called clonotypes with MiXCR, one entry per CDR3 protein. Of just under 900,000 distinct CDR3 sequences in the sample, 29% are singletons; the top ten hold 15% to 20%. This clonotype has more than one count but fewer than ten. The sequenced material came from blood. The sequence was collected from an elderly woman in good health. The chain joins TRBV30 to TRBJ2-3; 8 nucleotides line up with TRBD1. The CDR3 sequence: CAWSGTGHRTDTQYF. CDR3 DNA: TGTGCCTGGAGCGGGACAGGTCACCGCACAGATACGCAGTATTTT.